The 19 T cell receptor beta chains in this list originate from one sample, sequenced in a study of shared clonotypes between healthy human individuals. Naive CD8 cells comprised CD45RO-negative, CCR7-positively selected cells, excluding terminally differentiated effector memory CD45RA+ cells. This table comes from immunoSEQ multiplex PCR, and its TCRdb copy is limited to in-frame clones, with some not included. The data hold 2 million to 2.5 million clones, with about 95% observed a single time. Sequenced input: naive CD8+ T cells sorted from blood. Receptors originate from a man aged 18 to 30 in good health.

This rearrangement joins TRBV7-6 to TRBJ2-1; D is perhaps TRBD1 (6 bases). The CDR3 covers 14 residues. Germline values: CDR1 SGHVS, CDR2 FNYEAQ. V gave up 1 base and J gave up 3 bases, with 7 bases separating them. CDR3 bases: TGTGCCAGCAGCTTAGAGACAGGCTACAATGAGCAGTTCTTC. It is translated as CASSLETGYNEQFF.

This CDR3 is CASSLEGQYEQYF. The CDR3 DNA follows: TGTGCCAGCAGCTTAGAGGGACAGTACGAGCAGTACTTC. The J gene is TRBJ2-7, the V gene TRBV7-9; 7 bases agree with TRBD1. The V gene end was trimmed by 1 base and the J gene end by 4 bases; junction bases not matched to a gene: 1. The CDR3 runs 13 residues. Germline-derived CDR1 and CDR2 are SEHNR and FQNEAQ (reference sequence).

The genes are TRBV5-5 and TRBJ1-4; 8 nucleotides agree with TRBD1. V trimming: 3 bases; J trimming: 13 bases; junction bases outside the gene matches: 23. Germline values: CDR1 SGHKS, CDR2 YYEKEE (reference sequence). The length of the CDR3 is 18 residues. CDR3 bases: TGTGCCAGCAGCTCCCGACAGGGGCCCTCCGAAGGTGGATTGCGACTGTTTTTT. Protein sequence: CASSSRQGPSEGGLRLFF.

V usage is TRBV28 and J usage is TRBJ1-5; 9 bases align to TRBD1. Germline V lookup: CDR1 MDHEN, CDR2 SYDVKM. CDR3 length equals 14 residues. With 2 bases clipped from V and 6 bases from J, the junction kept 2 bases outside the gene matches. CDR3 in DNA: TGTGCCAGCAGTTTAGGGACAGGGACTCAGCCCCAGCATTTT. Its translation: CASSLGTGTQPQHF.

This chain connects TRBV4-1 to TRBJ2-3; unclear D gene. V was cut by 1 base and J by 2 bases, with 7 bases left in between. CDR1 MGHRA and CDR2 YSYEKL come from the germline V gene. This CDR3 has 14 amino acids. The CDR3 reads CASSQVLNTDTQYF. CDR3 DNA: TGCGCCAGCAGCCAAGTTTTAAACACAGATACGCAGTATTTT.

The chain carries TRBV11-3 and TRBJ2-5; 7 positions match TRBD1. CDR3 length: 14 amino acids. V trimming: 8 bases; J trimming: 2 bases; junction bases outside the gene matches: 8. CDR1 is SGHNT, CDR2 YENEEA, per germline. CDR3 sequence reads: CASSYTGQQETQYF. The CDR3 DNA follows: TGTGCCAGCTCCTACACGGGACAGCAAGAGACCCAGTACTTC. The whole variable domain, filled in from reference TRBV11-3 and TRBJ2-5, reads EAGVVQSPRYKIIEKKQPVAFWCNPISGHNTLYWYLQNLGQGPELLIRYENEEAVDDSQLPKDRFSAERLKGVDSTLKIQPAELGDSAVYLCASSYTGQQETQYFGPGTRLLVL.

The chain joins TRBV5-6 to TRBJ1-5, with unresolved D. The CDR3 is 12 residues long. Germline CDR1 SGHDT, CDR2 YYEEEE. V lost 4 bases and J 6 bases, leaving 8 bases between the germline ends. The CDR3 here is CASSIGLQPQHF. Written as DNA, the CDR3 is TGTGCCAGCAGCATAGGACTTCAGCCCCAGCATTTT.

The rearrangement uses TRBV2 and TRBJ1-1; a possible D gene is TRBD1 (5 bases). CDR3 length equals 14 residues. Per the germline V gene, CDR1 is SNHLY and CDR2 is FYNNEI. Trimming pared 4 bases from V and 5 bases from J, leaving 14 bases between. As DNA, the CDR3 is TGTGCCAGCAGTGGCGACGGAAGGGGAACTGAAGCTTTCTTT. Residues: CASSGDGRGTEAFF.

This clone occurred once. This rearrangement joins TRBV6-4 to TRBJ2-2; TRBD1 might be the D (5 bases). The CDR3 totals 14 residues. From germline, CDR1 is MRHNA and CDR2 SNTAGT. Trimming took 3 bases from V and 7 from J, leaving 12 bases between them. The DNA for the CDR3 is TGTGCCAGCAGTGAGCAGGGTTGGAGCGGGGAGCTGTTTTTT. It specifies CASSEQGWSGELFF.

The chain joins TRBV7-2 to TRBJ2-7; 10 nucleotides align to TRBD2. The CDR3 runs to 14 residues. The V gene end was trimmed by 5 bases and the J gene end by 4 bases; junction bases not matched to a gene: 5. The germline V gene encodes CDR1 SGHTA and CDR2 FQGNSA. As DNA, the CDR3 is TGTGCCAGCAGCGAGAGCGGGAGGGGTTACGAGCAGTACTTC. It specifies CASSESGRGYEQYF.

Here the CDR3 reads CASSLITNSPLHF. For the CDR3, the DNA is TGTGCCAGCAGCTTAATTACGAATTCACCCCTCCACTTT. This chain uses TRBV7-6 with TRBJ1-6; D is ambiguous. Germline V gene lookup returns CDR1 SGHVS and CDR2 FNYEAQ. V lost 2 bases and J 7 bases, leaving 6 bases between the germline ends. CDR3 length: 13 amino acids.

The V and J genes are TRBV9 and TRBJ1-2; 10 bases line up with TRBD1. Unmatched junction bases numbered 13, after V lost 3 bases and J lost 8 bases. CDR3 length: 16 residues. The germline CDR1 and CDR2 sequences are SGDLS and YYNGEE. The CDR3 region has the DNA TGTGCCAGCAGCGCCGCTCCGGGACAGGGGAGGGAAGGCTACACCTTC. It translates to CASSAAPGQGREGYTF.

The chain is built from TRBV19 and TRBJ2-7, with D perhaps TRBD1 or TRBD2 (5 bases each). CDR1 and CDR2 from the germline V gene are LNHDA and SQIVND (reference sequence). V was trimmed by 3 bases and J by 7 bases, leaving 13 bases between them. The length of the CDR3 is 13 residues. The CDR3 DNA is TGTGCCAGTAGTATTAGGCCCGGGACGGAGCAGTACTTC. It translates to CASSIRPGTEQYF.

CDR3 coding DNA: TGTGCCAGCAGCGCCACTGGGACAGGGGACGAGCAGTACTTC. Residues: CASSATGTGDEQYF. The J gene is TRBJ2-7, the V gene TRBV2; 10 bases map to TRBD1. Losses at the gene ends were 6 bases for V and 5 bases for J; bases not matched to a gene: 7. Per germline, CDR1 SNHLY and CDR2 FYNNEI. CDR3 length equals 14 residues.

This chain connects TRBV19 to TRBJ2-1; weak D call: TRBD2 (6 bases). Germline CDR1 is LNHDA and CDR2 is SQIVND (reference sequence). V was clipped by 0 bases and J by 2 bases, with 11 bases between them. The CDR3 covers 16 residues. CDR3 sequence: CASSIDLAGTYNEQFF. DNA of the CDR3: TGTGCCAGTAGTATAGATCTGGCGGGGACCTACAATGAGCAGTTCTTC.

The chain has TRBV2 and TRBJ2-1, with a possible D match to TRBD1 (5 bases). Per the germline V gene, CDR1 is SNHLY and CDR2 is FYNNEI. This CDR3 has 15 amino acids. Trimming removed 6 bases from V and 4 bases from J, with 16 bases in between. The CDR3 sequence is CASRAGSTFYNEQFF. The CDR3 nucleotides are TGTGCCAGCAGGGCAGGGTCCACCTTTTACAATGAGCAGTTCTTC. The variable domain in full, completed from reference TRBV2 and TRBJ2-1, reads EPEVTQTPSHQVTQMGQEVILRCVPISNHLYFYWYRQILGQKVEFLVSFYNNEISEKSEIFDDQFSVERPDGSNFTLKIRSTKLEDSAMYFCASRAGSTFYNEQFFGPGTRLTVL.

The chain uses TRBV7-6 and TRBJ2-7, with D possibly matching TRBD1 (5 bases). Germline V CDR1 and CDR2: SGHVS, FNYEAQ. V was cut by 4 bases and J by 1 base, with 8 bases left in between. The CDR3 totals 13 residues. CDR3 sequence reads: CASSSRDSYEQYF. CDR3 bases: TGTGCCAGCAGCTCCAGGGATTCCTACGAGCAGTACTTC.

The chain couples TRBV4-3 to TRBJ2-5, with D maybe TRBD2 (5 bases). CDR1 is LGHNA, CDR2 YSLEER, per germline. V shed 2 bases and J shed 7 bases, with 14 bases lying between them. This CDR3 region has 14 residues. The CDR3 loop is CASSQSKLGGTQYF. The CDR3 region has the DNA TGCGCCAGCAGCCAATCAAAACTAGGAGGGACCCAGTACTTC.

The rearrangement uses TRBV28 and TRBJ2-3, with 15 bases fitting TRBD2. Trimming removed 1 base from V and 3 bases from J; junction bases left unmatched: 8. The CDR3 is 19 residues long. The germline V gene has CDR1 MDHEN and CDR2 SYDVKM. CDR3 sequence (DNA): TGTGCCAGCAGTTTATCCAAGGGACTAGCGGGGGGTGAGACAGATACGCAGTATTTT. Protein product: CASSLSKGLAGGETDTQYF.